This T cell receptor beta chain was sequenced for a study of shared clonotypes between healthy human individuals. This CDR3 spans 15 amino acids. The V end was cut by 0 bases, the J end by 3 bases, with 13 bases between. In germline, CDR1 is SGHRS, CDR2 YFSETQ. The authors' processing: Filtering was not the same, since immunoSEQ gave junction-only sequences without quality scores. Data came from immunoSEQ multiplex PCR; TCRdb stores just in-frame clones and leaves some out. That table furnishes V, J and clone size, whereas the DNA furnished D and trimming. The sample records some 700,000 clones, 90% being singletons.

The receptor was isolated from a man aged 18 to 30 in good health. Some clones in this sample may be carry-over from other donors' samples. The chain couples TRBV5-1 to TRBJ2-7; D ambiguous. Source material: memory CD8+ T cells from PBMCs. Specified subset: CD45RO+ cells pooled with CCR7-negative TemRA cells. The CDR3 DNA sequence: TGCGCCAGCAGCTTGGAGACGGAAGTATTCTACGAGCAGTACTTC. Translation: CASSLETEVFYEQYF.